This T cell receptor beta chain was identified in a study of cytomegalovirus exposure and HLA in healthy donors. Amplification used 60 Vbeta primers and 13 Jbeta primers. The protocol was immunoSEQ multiplex PCR, while the TCRdb copy is restricted to in-frame clones and leaves out a portion. The sample holds approximately 84,000 clones; roughly 73% are singletons and the top ten take 2% to 2.5%. Germline V gene sequence: CDR1 KGHSH, CDR2 LQKENI. V dropped 3 bases and J dropped 6 bases, with 8 bases sitting between them. The CDR3 totals 12 residues. This clone was seen more than once but under ten times.

Sequences were obtained from PBMCs. The gene calls are TRBV18 and TRBJ1-1; D possibly corresponds to TRBD1 (5 bases). The sequence came from a man aged 40-49 years in good health and CMV-seronegative. CDR3 region: CASSPLGAEAFF. Written as DNA, the CDR3 is TGTGCCAGCTCACCGTTAGGGGCTGAAGCTTTCTTT.